This T cell receptor (beta chain) was sequenced during a study of cytomegalovirus exposure and HLA in healthy donors. Study in general: Of the donors genotyped, about 410 in all, 75% to 90% fell in the Caucasian-associated ancestry cluster. Findings and caveats of the study: Association with HLA alleles at 0.05 false discovery rate was found for 15,000 or so TCR beta sequences in a later analysis. Most of the TCR beta V segments (in an earlier analysis) were productive either about 87% or about 30% of the time. A missense variant in DCLRE1C was later tied to TCR beta V- and J-gene trimming.

The CDR3 totals 16 residues. Germline assignment: CDR1 MNHEY and CDR2 SMNVEV (reference sequence). The V gene end was trimmed by 4 bases and the J gene end by 0 bases; junction bases not matched to a gene: 6. Vbeta (60) and Jbeta (13) primers were used in the PCR. The repertoire was sequenced with immunoSEQ multiplex PCR; TCRdb's copy has only in-frame clones and lacks some. Here the sample spans 130,000 or so clones, over 70% being singletons. Details on this clone: Its matching antigen is unknown.

This receptor was obtained from a woman younger than 35 in good health and CMV-seronegative. The specimen was PBMCs. The chain has TRBV27 and TRBJ2-4; 7 bases map to TRBD1. The chain's CDR3 is CASSSTGQLAKNIQYF. The CDR3 DNA follows: TGTGCCAGCAGTTCGACAGGGCAACTAGCCAAAAACATTCAGTACTTC.